This entry concerns a single T cell receptor beta chain. CDR1 PRHDT and CDR2 FYEKMQ come from the germline V gene (reference sequence). V lost 4 bases, J lost 2 bases, and 2 bases stayed unmatched. CDR3 length: 14 residues. The authors' processing: Estimated nucleated cell counts came from reference gene primer amplification. The protocol was immunoSEQ multiplex PCR, while the TCRdb copy is restricted to in-frame clones and leaves out a portion. V and J calls and clone size are those listed in that table; D and trimming were worked out from the DNA. The sample carries 350,000 to 500,000 clones, over 85% recorded once. The source of the sample is a study of blood T cell repertoires in COVID-19. In the study overall: T cells, B-cell-depleted T cells, or PBMCs provided the cDNA or gDNA that served as material.

Recruited during active infection, patients (from Seattle) were subsequently followed longitudinally. The sample was peripheral blood. The rearrangement joins TRBV13 to TRBJ2-7; 10 nucleotides line up with TRBD1. The clonotype originates from a man younger than 35 with COVID-19, enrolled during active disease. CDR3 sequence: CASSSDRGTYEQYF. In DNA form, the CDR3 reads TGTGCCAGCAGCTCGGACAGGGGGACCTACGAGCAGTACTTC.